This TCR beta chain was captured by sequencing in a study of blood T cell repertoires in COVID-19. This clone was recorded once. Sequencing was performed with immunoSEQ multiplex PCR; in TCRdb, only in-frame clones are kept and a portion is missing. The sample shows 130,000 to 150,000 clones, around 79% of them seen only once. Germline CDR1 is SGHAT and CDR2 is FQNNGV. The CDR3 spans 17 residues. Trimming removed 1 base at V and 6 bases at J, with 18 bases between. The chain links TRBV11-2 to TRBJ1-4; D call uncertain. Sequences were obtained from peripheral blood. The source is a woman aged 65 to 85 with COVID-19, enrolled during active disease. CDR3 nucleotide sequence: TGTGCCAGCAGCTTAGGCGGGTCAGTTGGCGGGTATGAAAAACTGTTTTTT. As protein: CASSLGGSVGGYEKLFF. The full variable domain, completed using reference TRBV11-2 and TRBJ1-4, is EAGVAQSPRYKIIEKRQSVAFWCNPISGHATLYWYQQILGQGPKLLIQFQNNGVVDDSQLPKDRFSAERLKGVDSTLKIQPAKLEDSAVYLCASSLGGSVGGYEKLFFGSGTQLSVL.